The 27 T cell receptor beta chains listed next were all sequenced from one sample in a study of control samples from healthy donors and cancer patients. TCRdb's copy holds only in-frame clones and misses some; the assay was immunoSEQ multiplex PCR. The sample has 250,000 to 300,000 clones, over 70% seen once. Sequencing was carried out using PBMCs. The receptors originated from an older woman with lung cancer.

As DNA, the CDR3 is TGTGCCAGCAGTCCCACCCGGACAGGGGGCTACGAGCAGTACTTC. Its translation is CASSPTRTGGYEQYF. The chain joins TRBV27 to TRBJ2-7, with TRBD1 identical over 10 bases. Germline V CDR1 and CDR2: MNHEY, SMNVEV (reference sequence). Trimming at V came to 5 bases and at J to 3 bases, leaving 7 bases not matched to a gene. CDR3 length equals 15 residues.

The J gene is TRBJ2-7, the V gene TRBV6-5; 7 bases align to TRBD2. Germline-derived CDR1 and CDR2 are MNHEY and SVGAGI. This CDR3 region has 15 residues. Germline trimming cut 1 base from V and 2 bases from J; bases unmatched to any gene: 5. CDR3 DNA sequence: TGTGCCAGCAGTTACTTATCTAGCGGTACCTACGAGCAGTACTTC. It is translated as CASSYLSSGTYEQYF.

The chain has TRBV5-1 and TRBJ1-5; D unclear. V dropped 2 bases and J dropped 4 bases, with 22 bases sitting between them. This CDR3 is 18 amino acids long. CDR1 is SGHRS, CDR2 YFSETQ, per germline. CDR3 in amino acids: CASSFCTIGGLCNQPQHF. The CDR3 coding sequence is TGCGCCAGCAGCTTTTGCACAATAGGCGGGCTTTGTAATCAGCCCCAGCATTTT.

The rearrangement links TRBV9 to TRBJ2-1, with TRBD1 matching 10 bases. The germline V gene encodes CDR1 SGDLS and CDR2 YYNGEE. Losses at the gene ends were 4 bases for V and 4 bases for J; bases not matched to a gene: 8. The length of the CDR3 is 16 residues. The CDR3, as DNA: TGTGCCAGCAGCCAGCAGGGACAGGGGTTTTACAATGAGCAGTTCTTC. Translation: CASSQQGQGFYNEQFF. Filled out from reference TRBV9 and TRBJ2-1, the complete variable domain reads DSGVTQTPKHLITATGQRVTLRCSPRSGDLSVYWYQQSLDQGLQFLIQYYNGEERAKGNILERFSAQQFPDLHSELNLSSLELGDSALYFCASSQQGQGFYNEQFFGPGTRLTVL.

The J gene is TRBJ1-1, the V gene TRBV12-3 or TRBV12-4; D is undetermined. CDR3 length: 10 amino acids. Trimming stripped 6 bases from V and 11 bases from J, with 10 bases between. This chain's CDR3 is CASSKVGAFF. CDR3 bases: TGTGCCAGCAGCAAGGTTGGGGCTTTCTTT.

The chain has TRBV5-1 and TRBJ1-1; a possible D gene is TRBD1 (5 bases). The V gene's germline CDR1 is SGHRS and CDR2 YFSETQ. V lost 1 base to trimming and J lost 4 bases, with 8 bases between them. This CDR3 has 13 residues. In DNA, the CDR3 is TGCGCCAGCAGCTTGAATCAGGGCACTGAAGCTTTCTTT. Its translation: CASSLNQGTEAFF.

The CDR3 DNA is TGTGCCAGCAGCTTGACAGGGAACACTGAAGCTTTCTTT. Its translation: CASSLTGNTEAFF. The chain employs TRBV11-3 and TRBJ1-1; a possible D gene is TRBD1 (6 bases). This CDR3 has 13 amino acids. The germline V gene encodes CDR1 SGHNT and CDR2 YENEEA. Trimming stripped 3 bases from V and 1 base from J, with 6 bases between.

The V and J genes are TRBV9 and TRBJ1-2, with D possibly being TRBD1 (6 bases). Trimming cost V 2 bases and J 7 bases, with 12 bases left between them. Germline V gene lookup returns CDR1 SGDLS and CDR2 YYNGEE. The CDR3 is 13 amino acids. The CDR3 loop reads CASSVGVGGGYTF. The CDR3 DNA sequence: TGTGCCAGCAGCGTCGGAGTAGGGGGTGGCTACACCTTC.

The chain employs TRBV4-2 and TRBJ1-5, with D maybe TRBD1 (6 bases). Trimming shortened V by 1 base and J by 12 bases, and 22 bases separated the two germline ends. Germline V CDR1 and CDR2: LGHNA, YNFKEQ. This CDR3 has 16 residues. In DNA form, the CDR3 reads TGTGCCAGCAGCCAAGTCGGCGGCTCCCTCCAGGGGCACCAGCATTTT. Its translation: CASSQVGGSLQGHQHF.

The CDR3 nucleotides read TGCGCCAGCAGCCTTCGGGACCAGGGGGGCTACGAGCAGTACTTC. It codes for CASSLRDQGGYEQYF. This rearrangement joins TRBV4-1 to TRBJ2-7; D is possibly TRBD1 (7 bases). CDR1 and CDR2 from the germline V gene are MGHRA and YSYEKL. The CDR3 is 15 residues long. Trimming took off 4 bases at V and 3 bases at J, with 16 bases between the two ends.

The chain joins TRBV10-3 to TRBJ2-2; possibly TRBD2 for D (5 bases). The CDR3 runs to 15 residues. Trimming took off 0 bases at V and 3 bases at J, with 8 bases between the two ends. Germline V lookup: CDR1 ENHRY, CDR2 SYGVKD. CDR3 coding DNA: TGTGCCATCAGTGAGTCAGTCGGGGACACCGGGGAGCTGTTTTTT. This encodes CAISESVGDTGELFF.

In its sample, this clone was seen a few times. This sequence joins TRBV7-2 and TRBJ1-2; D is unresolved. Germline CDR1 is SGHTA and CDR2 is FQGNSA. V was shortened by 0 bases and J by 8 bases, with 16 bases between the two germline ends. The CDR3 is 15 residues long. This CDR3 reads CASSLALFQYSGYTF. The CDR3 DNA is TGTGCCAGCAGCTTAGCACTCTTCCAGTACAGCGGCTACACCTTC.

The gene calls are TRBV6-5 and TRBJ1-5; maybe TRBD1 (6 bases). The CDR3 has 14 amino acids. From germline, CDR1 is MNHEY and CDR2 SVGAGI. Trimming removed 8 bases at V and 3 bases at J, with 14 bases between. CDR3 amino acids: CASSGEALNQPQHF. The CDR3 nucleotides read TGTGCCAGCTCAGGGGAGGCCCTCAATCAGCCCCAGCATTTT.

The chain joins TRBV29-1 to TRBJ2-5; TRBD2 might be the D (5 bases). CDR1 is SQVTM, CDR2 ANQGSEA, per germline. The CDR3 extends over 13 amino acids. V lost 5 bases and J lost 8, with 18 bases in between. CDR3 protein: CSVTSDPRGTQYF. The CDR3 bases are TGCAGCGTTACATCGGACCCCCGGGGTACCCAGTACTTC. Looking up the rest from reference TRBV29-1 and TRBJ2-5 gives the full variable domain: SAVISQKPSRDICQRGTSLTIQCQVDSQVTMMFWYRQQPGQSLTLIATANQGSEATYESGFVIDKFPISRPNLTFSTLTVSNMSPEDSSIYLCSVTSDPRGTQYFGPGTRLLVL.

For this clone: The sample has other DNA sequences that encode this CDR3 too. V gene TRBV5-6 combines with J gene TRBJ2-5; D ambiguous. The ends were cut back, 0 bases at V and 1 base at J, with 7 bases in the middle. The length of the CDR3 is 14 residues. Germline V CDR1 and CDR2: SGHDT, YYEEEE. Written as DNA, the CDR3 is TGTGCCAGCAGCTTGGGGGGAACCCAAGAGACCCAGTACTTC. Its protein product is CASSLGGTQETQYF.

This chain links TRBV19 with TRBJ1-1; no clear D gene. Germline-derived CDR1 and CDR2 are LNHDA and SQIVND (reference sequence). V was pared by 3 bases and J by 4 bases, with 6 bases between. The length of the CDR3 is 12 residues. The CDR3 region is CASSMRSTEAFF. CDR3 nucleotide sequence: TGTGCCAGTAGTATGAGGAGCACTGAAGCTTTCTTT.

This sequence joins TRBV5-4 and TRBJ2-7, with D possibly being TRBD1 (5 bases). The CDR3 consists of 14 residues. V dropped 1 base and J dropped 2 bases, with 10 bases sitting between them. Germline V lookup: CDR1 SGHNT, CDR2 YYREEE (reference sequence). The CDR3 region is CASSLQGEAYEQYF. The DNA of the CDR3 is TGTGCCAGCAGCTTGCAGGGCGAAGCCTACGAGCAGTACTTC.

V and J are TRBV19 and TRBJ2-7; D is unclear. There are 15 residues in the CDR3. Germline V gives CDR1 LNHDA, CDR2 SQIVND (reference sequence). The V gene lost 9 bases and the J gene lost 2 bases, with 20 bases spanning the gap. CDR3 nucleotides: TGTGCCAGCTCCCGTCATTTTAGCTCCCCCTACGAGCAGTACTTC. It codes for CASSRHFSSPYEQYF.

This chain joins TRBV18 and TRBJ1-2; 7 nucleotides agree with TRBD1. Germline CDR1 is KGHSH and CDR2 is LQKENI. Germline trimming cut 3 bases from V and 7 bases from J; bases unmatched to any gene: 5. CDR3 length: 13 residues. The CDR3 loop is CASSPQDRVGYTF. The CDR3, as DNA: TGTGCCAGCTCACCGCAAGACAGGGTTGGCTACACCTTC.

This clone was observed a handful of times. Other DNA sequences of this sample code for an identical CDR3. The DNA of the CDR3 is TGTGCCAGTAGTGGCCTCAATCAGCCCCAGCATTTT. Translation gives CASSGLNQPQHF. The chain uses TRBV19 and TRBJ1-5; D is unresolved. Germline CDR1 reads LNHDA; CDR2 reads SQIVND (reference sequence). This CDR3 region has 12 residues. V was pared by 5 bases and J by 3 bases, with 5 bases between.

The chain is built from TRBV6-1 and TRBJ1-3, with 7 nucleotides matching TRBD1. The germline gives CDR1 MNHNS, CDR2 SASEGT. The trim removed 0 bases at V and 8 bases at J, leaving 13 bases unmatched. The CDR3 is 17 amino acids. DNA for the CDR3: TGTGCCAGCAGTGAAGCGCCACGGACAGGAATCAGGGACACCATATATTTT. Amino acid sequence: CASSEAPRTGIRDTIYF.

The chain links TRBV9 to TRBJ2-1, with D possibly matching TRBD1 (5 bases). Germline V gives CDR1 SGDLS, CDR2 YYNGEE. Trimming took 0 bases from V and 9 from J, leaving 13 bases between them. This CDR3 has 14 amino acids. The CDR3 DNA reads TGTGCCAGCAGCGTAGACACGAGGCAGGGTGAGCAGTTCTTC. Amino acids: CASSVDTRQGEQFF. Together with reference TRBV9 and TRBJ2-1, the CDR3 gives the full variable domain: DSGVTQTPKHLITATGQRVTLRCSPRSGDLSVYWYQQSLDQGLQFLIQYYNGEERAKGNILERFSAQQFPDLHSELNLSSLELGDSALYFCASSVDTRQGEQFFGPGTRLTVL.

The rearrangement links TRBV3-1 (or the pseudogene TRBV3-2) to TRBJ2-7, with 7 bases matching TRBD1. This CDR3 region has 15 residues. Germline CDR1 reads LGHDT; CDR2 reads YNNKEL (reference sequence). With V trimmed by 3 bases and J by 2 bases, 7 bases remained unmatched. In DNA form, the CDR3 reads TGTGCCAGCAGCCAGGGACAGTTAAGTACCTACGAGCAGTACTTC. Translated: CASSQGQLSTYEQYF.

The rearrangement uses TRBV19 and TRBJ2-2; unclear D gene. Trimming shortened V by 5 bases and J by 7 bases, and 23 bases separated the two germline ends. The CDR3 spans 17 residues. Germline CDR1 LNHDA, CDR2 SQIVND (reference sequence). The CDR3 DNA sequence: TGTGCCAGTAGTTTCACCCGGTCCTATGGCGGAGTCGGGGAGCTGTTTTTT. Amino acids: CASSFTRSYGGVGELFF.

V gene TRBV5-6 combines with J gene TRBJ1-2; D gene ambiguous. The V gene lost 4 bases and the J gene lost 2 bases, with 15 bases spanning the gap. This CDR3 comprises 15 residues. CDR1 and CDR2 from the germline V gene are SGHDT and YYEEEE. CDR3 coding DNA: TGTGCCAGCAGCCCGACACGGCTAACCAACTATGGCTACACCTTC. It yields the protein CASSPTRLTNYGYTF. Supplemented by reference TRBV5-6 and TRBJ1-2, the full variable domain reads DAGVTQSPTHLIKTRGQQVTLRCSPKSGHDTVSWYQQALGQGPQFIFQYYEEEERQRGNFPDRFSGHQFPNYSSELNVNALLLGDSALYLCASSPTRLTNYGYTFGSGTRLTVV.

Turning to this clone: The sample contains more than one DNA sequence encoding this CDR3. This chain uses TRBV4-1 with TRBJ1-4; 7 positions agree with TRBD1. The CDR3 spans 15 residues. V lost 6 bases and J lost 8; bases outside the gene matches: 12. CDR1 and CDR2 from the germline V gene are MGHRA and YSYEKL. The CDR3 loop reads CASSQTGQDVEKLFF. CDR3 DNA: TGCGCCAGCAGTCAAACCGGACAGGATGTCGAAAAACTGTTTTTT.

The J gene is TRBJ2-7, the V gene TRBV21-1; the table's TRBD2 call for D was not verified on the DNA. TRBV21-1 is listed as a pseudogene. CDR3 length: 21 amino acids. CDR3: CASSKTLRGQGGGLAGHEQYF. CDR3 DNA: TGTGCCAGCAGCAAAACCCTCCGGGGTCAGGGCGGGGGTCTAGCGGGGCACGAGCAGTACTTC.